The present T cell receptor (beta chain) was sequenced within a study of OX40 agonist ivuxolimab in advanced cancers. Trimming took off 5 bases at V and 11 bases at J, with 12 bases between the two ends. CDR1 is LNHDA, CDR2 SQIVND, per germline (reference sequence). There are 12 residues in the CDR3. Findings of the study overall: Compared with others, partial responders at 0.1-3.0 mg/kg displayed clonal expansion among the lowest.

A note on this clone: Its specificity is unknown.

Patients with a history of autoimmune disease or on systemic immunosuppression were excluded. Clones were read by immunoSEQ multiplex PCR, and TCRdb kept only the in-frame ones, dropping some. The top ten hold about 0.29% of the sample, which has about 69,000 clones, roughly nine tenths seen once. This chain uses TRBV19 with TRBJ1-4; D unclear. This specimen was CD4+ or CD8+ T cells sorted from blood, taken in a trial of the OX40 agonist ivuxolimab. This receptor was obtained from an adult with an advanced solid tumor such as melanoma, head and neck, liver or kidney cancer. As DNA, the CDR3 is TGTGCCAGTAGTGCCGGGCCGATGAAACTGTTTTTT. Translating gives CASSAGPMKLFF.